This TCR beta chain emerged from a study of identical twins' blood T cells. Study-level results: Out-of-frame TCRbeta clonotypes reportedly had markedly more similar V usage in twins than unrelated donors. Shared environment remains a possible cause of twin similarity. Abundant TCRbeta CDR3s overlapped more between twins than with unrelated donors.

A single record per CDR3 protein comes from TCRdb applying MiXCR to the 5' RACE reads. This sample has 300,000 to 400,000 distinct CDR3 sequences; roughly 30% occur once, and the top ten carry around 5.6%. About this clonotype: Its specificity is not known.

The CDR3 contains 14 residues. V lost 5 bases and J 2 bases, leaving 12 bases between the germline ends. Looked up from germline, CDR1 is SEHNR and CDR2 is FQNEAQ (reference sequence). This clonotype originated in a woman between 18 and 50 years old in good health. Material for sequencing was PBMCs. This chain connects TRBV7-9 to TRBJ1-1; D not certain. This CDR3 is CASSQLSGNTEAFF. The CDR3 DNA reads TGTGCCAGCAGCCAACTCAGTGGAAACACTGAAGCTTTCTTT.